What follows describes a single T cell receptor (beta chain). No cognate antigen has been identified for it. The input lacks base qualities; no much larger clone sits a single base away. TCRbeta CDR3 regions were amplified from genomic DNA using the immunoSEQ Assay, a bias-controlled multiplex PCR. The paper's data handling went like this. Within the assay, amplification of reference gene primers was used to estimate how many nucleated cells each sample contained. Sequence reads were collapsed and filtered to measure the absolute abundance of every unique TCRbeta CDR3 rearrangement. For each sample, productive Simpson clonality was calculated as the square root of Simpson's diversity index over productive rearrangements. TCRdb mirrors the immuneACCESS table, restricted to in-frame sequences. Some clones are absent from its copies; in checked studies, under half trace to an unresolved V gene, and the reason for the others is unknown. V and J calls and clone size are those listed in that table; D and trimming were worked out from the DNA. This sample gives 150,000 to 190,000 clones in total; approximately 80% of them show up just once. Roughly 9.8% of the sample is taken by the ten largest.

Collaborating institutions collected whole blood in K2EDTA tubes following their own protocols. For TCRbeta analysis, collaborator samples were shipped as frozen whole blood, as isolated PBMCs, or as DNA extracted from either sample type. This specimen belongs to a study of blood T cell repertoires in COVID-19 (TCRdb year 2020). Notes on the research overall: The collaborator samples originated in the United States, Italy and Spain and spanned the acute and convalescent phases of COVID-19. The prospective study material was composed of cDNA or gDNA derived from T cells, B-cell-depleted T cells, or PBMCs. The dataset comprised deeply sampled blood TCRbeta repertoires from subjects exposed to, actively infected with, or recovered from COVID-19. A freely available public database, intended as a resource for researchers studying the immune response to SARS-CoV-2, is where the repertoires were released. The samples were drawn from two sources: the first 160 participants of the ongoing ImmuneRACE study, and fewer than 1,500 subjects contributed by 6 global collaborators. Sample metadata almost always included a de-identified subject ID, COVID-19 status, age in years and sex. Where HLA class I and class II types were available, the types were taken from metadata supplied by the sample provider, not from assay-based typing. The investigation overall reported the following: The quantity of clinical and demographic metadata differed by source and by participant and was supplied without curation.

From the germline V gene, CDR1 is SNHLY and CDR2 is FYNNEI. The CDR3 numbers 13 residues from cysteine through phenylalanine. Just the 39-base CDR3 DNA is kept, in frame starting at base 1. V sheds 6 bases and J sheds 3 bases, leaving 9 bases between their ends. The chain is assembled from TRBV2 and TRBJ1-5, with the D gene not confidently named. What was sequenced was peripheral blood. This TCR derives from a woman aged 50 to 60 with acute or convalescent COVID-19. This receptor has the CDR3 CASSTQPNQPQHF. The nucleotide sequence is TGTGCCAGCAGCACACAGCCCAATCAGCCCCAGCATTTT.